The present T cell receptor beta chain was sequenced within a study of CD8+CD57+ T cells in acquired aplastic anemia. As for the study in general: Sorted CD4+ and CD8+ cells gave an average of 3.2 ug of DNA.

General study points: Simpson's diversity of CD8+ cells was not significantly different in patients compared with controls.

Sequencing was done on patients that had shown CD8+CD57+ cell expansion by flow cytometry. Profiling of TCR beta VDJ combinations and CDR3 sequences used genomic DNA as template. TCRdb called the reads again in MiXCR, with one record for every CDR3 protein. The table has approximately 150,000 distinct CDR3 sequences, 40% to 50% seen once. CDR3 length: 12 amino acids. Looked up from germline, CDR1 is SGHRS and CDR2 is YFSETQ. The V end was cut by 4 bases, the J end by 6 bases, with 11 bases between. In this sample, this clonotype turned up once. Its antigen is unknown. This sequence joins TRBV5-1 and TRBJ2-7; no reliable D call. This TCR came from a human donor with aplastic anemia. The sequencing sample was made of sorted CD4+, CD8+, or CD8+CD57+ T cells (not recorded which) from PBMCs. The CDR3 loop reads CASSVRLGEQYF. CDR3 in DNA: TGCGCCAGCAGCGTACGTTTAGGCGAGCAGTACTTC.